One sample yielded the 29 T cell receptor beta chains listed below, sequenced in a study of beta chain features in type 1 diabetes. The study, taken as a whole, reports: All four CD4+ subsets from Type 1 diabetes patients carried moderately but significantly shorter TCRB CDR3s.

The antigens these receptors bind are not known. cDNA synthesis used the whole RNA isolate, giving expressed TCRB sequences. The data were produced by immunoSEQ multiplex PCR, yet TCRdb's version contains in-frame clones alone and is incomplete. The repertoire holds about 270,000 clones, with 13% to 15% as singletons. The material sequenced was naive CD4+ T cells from blood. All receptors derive from a man aged 25 to 40 with type 1 diabetes.

This chain joins TRBV7-9 and TRBJ2-2; a weak D match, TRBD2 (5 bases). Trimming took off 2 bases at V and 7 bases at J, with 17 bases between the two ends. The CDR3 runs 16 residues. In germline, CDR1 is SEHNR, CDR2 FQNEAQ (reference sequence). CDR3 loop: CASSLSGRPDNGELFF. The CDR3 nucleotides are TGTGCCAGCAGCTTAAGCGGCCGACCAGACAACGGGGAGCTGTTTTTT.

In this sample, this clone turned up a few times. The chain has TRBV9 and TRBJ1-1; D not resolved. The germline V gene encodes CDR1 SGDLS and CDR2 YYNGEE. V was shortened by 4 bases and J by 0 bases, with 10 bases between the two germline ends. The CDR3 sequence is 14 residues long. The CDR3 spells CASSFDMMNTEAFF. DNA for the CDR3: TGTGCCAGCAGCTTCGACATGATGAACACTGAAGCTTTCTTT.

The V gene is TRBV20-1, the J gene TRBJ2-5, with 7 bases fitting TRBD1. The DNA end favors TRBJ2-7, so the J call may be wrong. In germline, CDR1 is DFQATT, CDR2 SNEGSKA (reference sequence). The CDR3 is made up of 11 amino acids. The CDR3 is CSAVRGYEQYF. CDR3 bases: TGCAGTGCTGTCAGGGGGTACGAGCAGTACTTC.

CDR3 in DNA: TGTGCCAGCAGCGTCACTAGCGGGAGGGCCTCAGATACGCAGTATTTT. Translating gives CASSVTSGRASDTQYF. This chain uses TRBV9 with TRBJ2-3; TRBD2 agrees at 13 bases. Germline CDR1 and CDR2: SGDLS and YYNGEE. The CDR3 has 16 amino acids. The V and J ends lost 2 bases and 4 bases, in that order; junction bases with no gene match: 4.

The chain joins TRBV5-1 to TRBJ1-2; D perhaps matches TRBD1 (5 bases). Per the germline V gene, CDR1 is SGHRS and CDR2 is YFSETQ. Trimming stripped 2 bases from V and 2 bases from J, with 10 bases between. The CDR3 covers 14 residues. The CDR3 here is CASSFQTANYGYTF. In DNA form, the CDR3 reads TGCGCCAGCAGCTTCCAGACAGCCAACTATGGCTACACCTTC. Filled out from reference TRBV5-1 and TRBJ1-2, the complete variable domain reads KAGVTQTPRYLIKTRGQQVTLSCSPISGHRSVSWYQQTPGQGLQFLFEYFSETQRNKGNFPGRFSGRQFSNSRSEMNVSTLELGDSALYLCASSFQTANYGYTFGSGTRLTVV.

The V and J genes are TRBV6-4 and TRBJ2-3, with TRBD2 matching 11 bases. Germline V gene data show CDR1 as MRHNA and CDR2 as SNTAGT. The CDR3 has 16 amino acids. The V and J ends lost 4 bases and 0 bases, in that order; junction bases with no gene match: 3. The CDR3: CASSVLAGASTDTQYF. The CDR3 DNA reads TGTGCCAGCAGTGTACTAGCGGGAGCGAGCACAGATACGCAGTATTTT.

At least ten counts were recorded for this clone. The chain is built from TRBV29-1 and TRBJ2-7; D unclear. Germline values: CDR1 SQVTM, CDR2 ANQGSEA. V lost 7 bases to trimming and J lost 0 bases, with 13 bases between them. The CDR3 covers 13 residues. CDR3: CSAAAQTSYEQYF. The DNA of the CDR3 is TGCAGCGCCGCAGCACAGACCTCCTACGAGCAGTACTTC.

This clone has a handful of counts. The same CDR3 is also encoded by other DNA sequences in this sample. The chain joins TRBV13 to TRBJ2-7; 7 nucleotides line up with TRBD2. This CDR3 spans 14 amino acids. V shed 2 bases, J shed 2 bases, and the junction held 3 bases outside the gene matches. Germline CDR1 is PRHDT and CDR2 is FYEKMQ (reference sequence). CDR3 nucleotide sequence: TGTGCCAGCAGCTTACGGCGGGGGACCTACGAGCAGTACTTC. Translation: CASSLRRGTYEQYF.

This clone was found a few times. This chain joins TRBV27 and TRBJ2-5, with TRBD1 matching over 9 bases. The CDR3 sequence is 16 residues long. Per the germline V gene, CDR1 is MNHEY and CDR2 is SMNVEV (reference sequence). The ends lost 7 bases at V and 3 bases at J; junction bases unmatched: 12. The CDR3 coding sequence is TGTGCCAGCAAGCCCGGACAGGGGATTTTTAAAGAGACCCAGTACTTC. Amino acids: CASKPGQGIFKETQYF.

Only a few counts were recorded for this clone. The rearrangement joins TRBV9 to TRBJ2-1; no clear D. Germline CDR1 reads SGDLS; CDR2 reads YYNGEE. V was cut by 4 bases and J by 5 bases, with 10 bases left in between. CDR3 length equals 13 residues. The CDR3 region is CASSSDKNNEQFF. CDR3 nucleotides: TGTGCCAGCAGCTCCGACAAGAACAATGAGCAGTTCTTC.

The chain couples TRBV9 to TRBJ2-3; D may be TRBD2 (6 bases). The germline V gene encodes CDR1 SGDLS and CDR2 YYNGEE. The CDR3 length is 15 residues. The ends were cut back, 1 base at V and 5 bases at J, with 14 bases in the middle. CDR3 DNA: TGTGCCAGCAGCGTACACGGGAGTACGGGAGATACGCAGTATTTT. Translated: CASSVHGSTGDTQYF.

In DNA form, the CDR3 reads TGTGCCAGCTCACCAGCAGGGCAAGGTGGCTACACCTTC. Its protein is CASSPAGQGGYTF. The rearrangement links TRBV18 to TRBJ1-2; maybe TRBD1 (5 bases). Per germline, CDR1 KGHSH and CDR2 LQKENI. Deletions cut 2 bases from V and 7 bases from J, with 11 bases between. The CDR3 runs 13 residues.

This chain joins TRBV19 and TRBJ2-5; 7 nucleotides match TRBD1. This CDR3 is 14 amino acids long. Trimming removed 6 bases from V and 2 bases from J; junction bases left unmatched: 6. The germline CDR1 and CDR2 sequences are LNHDA and SQIVND (reference sequence). CDR3: CASRPTGAQETQYF. Here the CDR3 DNA reads TGTGCCAGTAGGCCTACAGGGGCTCAAGAGACCCAGTACTTC.

V is TRBV21-1 and J is TRBJ1-2; TRBD1 reflects the table's D call only, with no check against the DNA. TRBV21-1 is annotated as a pseudogene. CDR3 length equals 14 residues. The CDR3 here is CASMVHDILCDYTF. CDR3 DNA: TGTGCCAGCATGGTCCATGACATCCTCTGTGACTACACCTTC.

The V gene is TRBV2, the J gene TRBJ2-7; 12 bases are shared with TRBD1. Germline assignment: CDR1 SNHLY and CDR2 FYNNEI. Trimming at V came to 6 bases and at J to 3 bases, leaving 6 bases not matched to a gene. The CDR3 runs to 15 residues. CDR3 coding DNA: TGTGCCAGCAGGCTCCGGGACAGGGGGCACTACGAGCAGTACTTC. Translating gives CASRLRDRGHYEQYF.

This clone was counted between two and nine times. This rearrangement joins TRBV7-6 to TRBJ1-1, with a weak D call TRBD1 (5 bases). This CDR3 region has 13 residues. V lost 4 bases, J lost 1 base, and 7 bases lay in between. Per the germline V gene, CDR1 is SGHVS and CDR2 is FNYEAQ. CDR3 amino acids: CASSSTGNTEAFF. The DNA of the CDR3 is TGTGCCAGCAGCTCAACAGGGAACACTGAAGCTTTCTTT.

The chain has TRBV28 and TRBJ2-5, with D possibly matching TRBD1 (5 bases). The CDR3 extends over 15 amino acids. Germline V gene data show CDR1 as MDHEN and CDR2 as SYDVKM. Trimming took off 5 bases at V and 0 bases at J, with 13 bases between the two ends. The CDR3 region is CASSPPGHYQETQYF. CDR3 nucleotides: TGTGCCAGCAGTCCCCCCGGACACTACCAAGAGACCCAGTACTTC.

The CDR3 protein is CASSSGQGRYEQYF. The CDR3, as DNA: TGTGCCAGCAGTTCCGGACAGGGGAGGTACGAGCAGTACTTC. The chain joins TRBV6-5 to TRBJ2-7; 9 nucleotides line up with TRBD1. The junction had 5 bases not matched to a gene; V was cut back by 4 bases and J by 4 bases. Germline CDR1 is MNHEY and CDR2 is SVGAGI. This CDR3 spans 14 amino acids.

This clone was detected only a few times. The chain links TRBV30 to TRBJ2-5, with TRBD2 identical over 11 bases. The CDR3 consists of 13 residues. Germline-derived CDR1 and CDR2 are GTSNPN and SVGIG (reference sequence). V trimming: 0 bases; J trimming: 7 bases; junction bases outside the gene matches: 1. CDR3 sequence reads: CAWSVLAGATQYF. Here the CDR3 DNA reads TGTGCCTGGAGTGTACTAGCGGGAGCGACCCAGTACTTC.

This clone has just a few counts. This chain uses TRBV5-1 with TRBJ2-6, with D perhaps TRBD2 (5 bases). The CDR3 contains 14 residues. V was clipped by 2 bases and J by 4 bases, with 7 bases between them. Germline V gene lookup returns CDR1 SGHRS and CDR2 YFSETQ. The CDR3 sequence: CASSFGVGANVLTF. The CDR3 nucleotides are TGCGCCAGCAGCTTCGGGGTAGGGGCCAACGTCCTGACTTTC.

This clone was observed a handful of times. The chain is built from TRBV7-9 and TRBJ2-7, with TRBD1 matching over 8 bases. The CDR3 length is 14 residues. From germline, CDR1 is SEHNR and CDR2 FQNEAQ (reference sequence). J was trimmed by 0 bases and V by 5 bases; bases with no gene match: 3. CDR3 region: CASSRDRSSYEQYF. Written as DNA, the CDR3 is TGTGCCAGCAGCCGGGACAGGAGCTCCTACGAGCAGTACTTC.

This clone occurred a few times. This sequence joins TRBV5-1 and TRBJ2-5; unclear D gene. The ends were cut back, 1 base at V and 1 base at J, with 8 bases in the middle. Looked up from germline, CDR1 is SGHRS and CDR2 is YFSETQ. The CDR3 is 14 residues long. CDR3 loop: CASSLRSSQETQYF. CDR3 nucleotide sequence: TGCGCCAGCAGCTTGAGGAGCAGCCAAGAGACCCAGTACTTC.

This clone was seen a few times. J is TRBJ2-2 and V is TRBV7-2; D possibly corresponds to TRBD2 (7 bases). The CDR3 is made up of 15 amino acids. Germline-derived CDR1 and CDR2 are SGHTA and FQGNSA. Between the trimmed V and J ends, which lost 3 bases and 5 bases, there was a span of 13 bases. CDR3 in amino acids: CASSLGGLSTGELFF. CDR3 DNA: TGTGCCAGCAGCTTGGGGGGGCTCTCGACCGGGGAGCTGTTTTTT. Full variable domain (outside the CDR3, taken from reference TRBV7-2 and TRBJ2-2): GAGVSQSPSNKVTEKGKDVELRCDPISGHTALYWYRQSLGQGLEFLIYFQGNSAPDKSGLPSDRFSAERTGGSVSTLTIQRTQQEDSAVYLCASSLGGLSTGELFFGEGSRLTVL.

V is TRBV6-6 and J is TRBJ2-7, with 12 bases that match TRBD2. Per germline, CDR1 MNHNY and CDR2 SVGAGI (reference sequence). This CDR3 is built from 16 residues. Trimming at V came to 6 bases and at J to 2 bases, leaving 8 bases not matched to a gene. The CDR3 DNA is TGTGCCAGCAGCGGCACTACTAGCGGGAGGCCCTACGAGCAGTACTTC. Translation: CASSGTTSGRPYEQYF.

The genes are TRBV9 and TRBJ2-2; TRBD1 matches 7 bases. In germline, CDR1 is SGDLS, CDR2 YYNGEE. J gave up 1 base and V 6 bases, and 6 bases lay outside the gene matches. The CDR3 runs to 15 residues. CDR3: CASTWGQMNTGELFF. The DNA of the CDR3 is TGTGCCAGCACCTGGGGACAGATGAACACCGGGGAGCTGTTTTTT. Complete variable domain (other parts from reference TRBV9 and TRBJ2-2): DSGVTQTPKHLITATGQRVTLRCSPRSGDLSVYWYQQSLDQGLQFLIQYYNGEERAKGNILERFSAQQFPDLHSELNLSSLELGDSALYFCASTWGQMNTGELFFGEGSRLTVL.

This chain joins TRBV7-9 and TRBJ2-3; D is perhaps TRBD1 (5 bases). The CDR3 sequence is 13 residues long. Germline CDR1 is SEHNR and CDR2 is FQNEAQ (reference sequence). Trimming stripped 1 base from V and 10 bases from J, with 12 bases between. Written as DNA, the CDR3 is TGTGCCAGCAGCTTAGGGACACAGCGTGCGCAGTATTTT. This translates into CASSLGTQRAQYF.

The V and J genes are TRBV5-1 and TRBJ1-2; the match to TRBD1 covers 10 bases. V lost 4 bases to trimming and J lost 6 bases; unmatched junction nucleotides: 3. The CDR3 contains 13 residues. Germline V gives CDR1 SGHRS, CDR2 YFSETQ. In nucleotides, the CDR3 is TGCGCCAGCAGCGTAGGGACAGGGGATGGCTACACCTTC. Translated: CASSVGTGDGYTF.

This clone was observed a few times. V is TRBV7-3 and J is TRBJ2-2, with 10 bases matching TRBD2. From germline, CDR1 is SGHTA and CDR2 FQGTGA. This CDR3 is 17 amino acids long. Trimming at V came to 0 bases and at J to 4 bases, leaving 5 bases not matched to a gene. The CDR3 DNA sequence: TGTGCCAGCAGCTTAACGTCCCTAGCGGGGGCCACCGGGGAGCTGTTTTTT. Encoded protein: CASSLTSLAGATGELFF.

This clone was counted a few times. The chain recombines TRBV20-1 with TRBJ2-5; D not resolved. Trimming pared 5 bases from V and 2 bases from J, leaving 3 bases between. The germline V gene encodes CDR1 DFQATT and CDR2 SNEGSKA (reference sequence). This CDR3 comprises 10 residues. CDR3 bases: TGCAGTGCTCCACAAGAGACCCAGTACTTC. This translates into CSAPQETQYF.